This TCR beta chain was captured by sequencing in a study of T cell clones after liver transplantation. Study details: TCRbeta sequencing after a pre-transplant mixed lymphocyte reaction identified graft-donor-reactive clones, later tracked in post-transplant blood. Subjects received no induction therapy and standard immunosuppression until randomization at 12-24 months post-transplant.

In regard to this clone: Its antigen is still unknown. Other DNA sequences from this sample encode an identical CDR3 as well.

Overall study results and limits: Donor-reactive sequences fell more than third party-reactive ones, suggesting partial deletion.

Method: immunoSEQ multiplex PCR; TCRdb's copy keeps in-frame clones and lacks some. The sample consists of about 68,000 clones, around 93% of them appearing once. The sequence was collected from a human patient who received a liver transplant. A share of the T cells may be of graft donor origin. Here the sequenced sample was CD4+ T cells from blood, taken approximately 27 months after liver transplant.

CDR3 in DNA: TGTGCCAGCAGCCAAGATGGTCAGGGGGTTTACGAGCAGTACTTC. Translating it yields CASSQDGQGVYEQYF. J is TRBJ2-7 and V is TRBV4-2, with 7 bases fitting TRBD1. Losses at the gene ends were 0 bases for V and 4 bases for J; bases not matched to a gene: 6. Germline CDR1 LGHNA, CDR2 YNFKEQ. The CDR3 spans 15 residues.